This TCR beta chain was sequenced during a study of metastatic and nonmetastatic thyroid tumors. Overall study context: Malignant thyroid and benign thyroid patients provided blood and tumor or nodule tissue whose repertoires were compared. General study findings and limits: As reported, TCR beta diversity in blood and tumor was significantly higher in malignant thyroid tumors than in benign nodules.

In this sample, this clone is medium-sized. What it binds is unknown. The CDR3 is 13 residues long. Unmatched junction bases numbered 7, after V lost 4 bases and J lost 8 bases. Germline V gives CDR1 SQVTM, CDR2 ANQGSEA. None of the patients had undergone any treatment ahead of thyroid surgery. Authors' methods: CDR3 differences across clinicopathological groups were used to build a distant-metastasis classifier for papillary thyroid cancer. With MiXCR, TCRdb called clones anew from the PCR reads. The V and J calls follow TCRdb's processing rather than the paper's. The sample consists of approximately 14,000 clones, around 4% of them appearing once.

The receptor was derived from a female donor with papillary thyroid cancer or a benign thyroid nodule (not recorded which). Some clones in this sample may be carry-over from other donors' samples. Source material: tumor tissue. The chain couples TRBV29-1 to TRBJ2-1, with 8 bases identical to TRBD2. For the CDR3, the DNA is TGCAGCGTTGTGCGGGGGGCCAACGATGAGCAGTTCTTC. This sequence encodes CSVVRGANDEQFF.